The next 21 T cell receptor beta chains were all read from a single sample in a study of shared T cell receptors in the human thymus. The data were produced by immunoSEQ multiplex PCR, yet TCRdb's version contains in-frame clones alone and is incomplete. The repertoire consists of 640,000 or so clones, with around 87% occurring once and the leading ten covering roughly 0.0087%. These data also formed part of another study, on human thymus T cells.

Input material: thymocytes. Receptors originate from a boy in the first two years of life with a congenital heart defect.

The V gene is TRBV2, the J gene TRBJ2-5; D is possibly TRBD2 (5 bases). CDR1 is SNHLY and CDR2 is FYNNEI in the germline V gene. The CDR3 is made up of 15 amino acids. The germline V and J ends were trimmed by 0 bases and 8 bases, with 16 bases remaining between them. CDR3 DNA sequence: TGTGCCAGCAGTGAAGCGCGGGCCGGCTTGGATACCCAGTACTTC. Protein sequence: CASSEARAGLDTQYF.

This chain links TRBV18 with TRBJ2-6; D gene unclear. The germline V gene encodes CDR1 KGHSH and CDR2 LQKENI. Trimming stripped 5 bases from V and 2 bases from J, with 13 bases between. The CDR3 extends over 16 amino acids. As DNA, the CDR3 is TGTGCCAGCTCATTCTCGACTTTTCCTGGGGCCAACGTCCTGACTTTC. Encoded protein: CASSFSTFPGANVLTF.

The V gene is TRBV19, the J gene TRBJ2-7; TRBD1 aligns across 8 bases. Germline values: CDR1 LNHDA, CDR2 SQIVND (reference sequence). J gave up 5 bases and V 4 bases, and 10 bases lay outside the gene matches. This CDR3 contains 15 residues. The CDR3 sequence is CASSRYPRGPHEQYF. Here the CDR3 DNA reads TGTGCCAGTAGTAGATATCCCAGGGGGCCCCACGAGCAGTACTTC. Drawing the rest from reference TRBV19 and TRBJ2-7, the complete variable domain is DGGITQSPKYLFRKEGQNVTLSCEQNLNHDAMYWYRQDPGQGLRLIYYSQIVNDFQKGDIAEGYSVSREKKESFPLTVTSAQKNPTAFYLCASSRYPRGPHEQYFGPGTRLTVT.

The sample holds a few counts of this clone. This specimen includes other DNA sequences encoding the same CDR3. The rearrangement joins TRBV29-1 to TRBJ1-1; a weak D match, TRBD1 (5 bases). V gave up 4 bases and J gave up 4 bases, with 7 bases separating them. Germline assignment: CDR1 SQVTM and CDR2 ANQGSEA. The CDR3 consists of 11 residues. This CDR3 reads CSVGGGTEAFF. The CDR3 bases are TGCAGCGTTGGGGGGGGCACTGAAGCTTTCTTT. The variable domain in full, completed from reference TRBV29-1 and TRBJ1-1, reads SAVISQKPSRDICQRGTSLTIQCQVDSQVTMMFWYRQQPGQSLTLIATANQGSEATYESGFVIDKFPISRPNLTFSTLTVSNMSPEDSSIYLCSVGGGTEAFFGQGTRLTVV.

V and J are TRBV6-5 and TRBJ2-1, with 8 bases fitting TRBD2. The V and J ends lost 6 bases and 9 bases, in that order; junction bases with no gene match: 13. The CDR3 has 15 amino acids. Looked up from germline, CDR1 is MNHEY and CDR2 is SVGAGI. CDR3 protein: CASSTPTGGRSEQFF. Here the CDR3 DNA reads TGTGCCAGCAGCACCCCGACTGGCGGGAGGTCTGAGCAGTTCTTC.

The gene calls are TRBV9 and TRBJ2-2, with D hard to call. The CDR3 contains 15 residues. From germline, CDR1 is SGDLS and CDR2 YYNGEE. V shed 3 bases and J shed 1 base, with 10 bases lying between them. The CDR3 sequence: CASSALSENTGELFF. The DNA for the CDR3 is TGTGCCAGCAGCGCCTTAAGCGAGAACACCGGGGAGCTGTTTTTT.

In its sample, this clone was seen once. The chain links TRBV11-3 to TRBJ2-7; D unresolved. Trimming shortened V by 5 bases and J by 7 bases, and 12 bases separated the two germline ends. This CDR3 is built from 12 residues. Germline assignment: CDR1 SGHNT and CDR2 YENEEA. Here the CDR3 reads CASSAVSGEQYF. As DNA, the CDR3 is TGTGCCAGCAGCGCGGTGTCTGGTGAGCAGTACTTC.

The chain employs TRBV7-9 and TRBJ2-3; 7 nucleotides align to TRBD2. Unmatched junction bases numbered 6, after V lost 2 bases and J lost 1 base. Germline V lookup: CDR1 SEHNR, CDR2 FQNEAQ (reference sequence). CDR3 length: 16 amino acids. The CDR3 bases are TGTGCCAGCAGCTTAACGACTAGCTCGGGCACAGATACGCAGTATTTT. It is translated as CASSLTTSSGTDTQYF.

The chain joins TRBV5-4 to TRBJ2-2; D gene unclear. V lost 0 bases, J lost 3 bases, and 3 bases lay in between. The CDR3 has 13 amino acids. Germline values: CDR1 SGHNT, CDR2 YYREEE (reference sequence). CDR3 loop: CASSLVDTGELFF. Here the CDR3 DNA reads TGTGCCAGCAGCTTGGTCGACACCGGGGAGCTGTTTTTT.

This chain joins TRBV4-2 and TRBJ2-2; D unclear. This CDR3 contains 14 residues. The germline CDR1 and CDR2 sequences are LGHNA and YNFKEQ. The ends were cut back, 0 bases at V and 1 base at J, with 3 bases in the middle. The CDR3 loop is CASSQERNTGELFF. DNA for the CDR3: TGTGCCAGCAGCCAAGAGAGGAACACCGGGGAGCTGTTTTTT.

V is TRBV28 and J is TRBJ1-3; 9 bases map to TRBD1. Germline values: CDR1 MDHEN, CDR2 SYDVKM. CDR3 size: 17 residues. With 7 bases clipped from V and 2 bases from J, the junction kept 12 bases outside the gene matches. CDR3: CASIADLGTGTGNTIYF. The DNA of the CDR3 is TGTGCCAGCATTGCCGATTTGGGGACAGGGACTGGAAACACCATATATTTT.

The rearrangement uses TRBV19 and TRBJ1-5; no clear D. This CDR3 contains 16 residues. Germline V gene sequence: CDR1 LNHDA, CDR2 SQIVND (reference sequence). Deletions cut 7 bases from V and 7 bases from J, with 23 bases between. The CDR3 reads CASNHPPGLGEQPQHF. The CDR3 DNA is TGTGCCAGTAACCACCCTCCGGGCCTCGGGGAACAGCCCCAGCATTTT.

This chain connects TRBV5-6 to TRBJ1-1, with a possible D match to TRBD1 (6 bases). Germline CDR1 SGHDT, CDR2 YYEEEE. V was cut by 4 bases and J by 3 bases, with 10 bases left in between. The CDR3 is 13 amino acids. The CDR3 DNA follows: TGTGCCAGCAGCCGGTCAGGGGACACTGAAGCTTTCTTT. This sequence encodes CASSRSGDTEAFF. Complete variable domain (other parts from reference TRBV5-6 and TRBJ1-1): DAGVTQSPTHLIKTRGQQVTLRCSPKSGHDTVSWYQQALGQGPQFIFQYYEEEERQRGNFPDRFSGHQFPNYSSELNVNALLLGDSALYLCASSRSGDTEAFFGQGTRLTVV.

The rearrangement links TRBV6-1 to TRBJ1-5; possible D gene TRBD1, 5 bases. This CDR3 spans 13 amino acids. Trimming removed 2 bases from V and 10 bases from J, with 12 bases in between. From germline, CDR1 is MNHNS and CDR2 SASEGT. CDR3 loop: CASSERGGNPQHF. The CDR3 DNA follows: TGTGCCAGCAGTGAAAGGGGAGGGAATCCCCAGCATTTT.

Here the CDR3 reads CASSLADSLNTGELFF. CDR3 coding DNA: TGTGCCAGCAGTTTAGCGGACAGCCTTAACACCGGGGAGCTGTTTTTT. The gene calls are TRBV27 and TRBJ2-2; D possibly corresponds to TRBD1 (6 bases). The CDR3 has 16 residues. Between the trimmed V and J ends, which lost 2 bases and 2 bases, there was a span of 12 bases. Germline V gene lookup returns CDR1 MNHEY and CDR2 SMNVEV (reference sequence).

The rearrangement uses TRBV7-2 and TRBJ2-7, with 7 bases fitting TRBD1. In germline, CDR1 is SGHTA, CDR2 FQGNSA. After removal of 5 bases from V and 0 bases from J, the junction contained 7 bases not matched to a gene. CDR3 size: 15 residues. This CDR3 reads CASSQGQSSSYEQYF. As DNA, the CDR3 is TGTGCCAGCAGCCAGGGACAGTCCTCCTCCTACGAGCAGTACTTC.

Only one count was recorded for this clone. V usage is TRBV14 and J usage is TRBJ2-1, with 10 positions matching TRBD2. The CDR3 consists of 15 residues. V trimming: 3 bases; J trimming: 15 bases; junction bases outside the gene matches: 14. CDR1 is SGHDN and CDR2 is FVKESK in the germline V gene. In DNA, the CDR3 is TGTGCCAGCAGCCATCGCTCTAGCGGGGGCCCGGATCTGTTCTTC. It encodes CASSHRSSGGPDLFF.

This clone was detected only once. The rearrangement links TRBV4-3 to TRBJ1-1; D remains ambiguous. Germline CDR1 LGHNA, CDR2 YSLEER. The CDR3 runs to 15 residues. V lost 0 bases to trimming and J lost 3 bases, with 11 bases between them. CDR3 region: CASSQDNPRDTEAFF. The CDR3 DNA reads as TGCGCCAGCAGCCAAGATAATCCGAGGGACACTGAAGCTTTCTTT.

The chain is built from TRBV25-1 and TRBJ1-3; 9 bases fit TRBD1. J gave up 3 bases and V 3 bases, and 6 bases lay outside the gene matches. The CDR3 has 16 amino acids. The germline gives CDR1 MGHDK, CDR2 SYGVNS. CDR3 nucleotides: TGTGCCAGCAGTGAGCCGGGGACAGGGTATGGAAACACCATATATTTT. It codes for CASSEPGTGYGNTIYF.

The chain joins TRBV2 to TRBJ2-3; the match to TRBD2 covers 9 bases. This CDR3 spans 17 amino acids. CDR1 and CDR2 from the germline V gene are SNHLY and FYNNEI. Trimming removed 2 bases from V and 2 bases from J; junction bases left unmatched: 8. The CDR3, as DNA: TGTGCCAGCAGTGAAAAGGGAGCGGGGGGAGTCACAGATACGCAGTATTTT. This codes for CASSEKGAGGVTDTQYF.

The CDR3 bases are TGTGCCAGCAGCTTAGAGAAACAGGGGGAATTAGCTAACTATGGCTACACCTTC. Its protein product is CASSLEKQGELANYGYTF. This sequence joins TRBV11-2 and TRBJ1-2, with 8 bases identical to TRBD1. V shed 0 bases, J shed 0 bases, and the junction held 9 bases outside the gene matches. The CDR3 runs 18 residues. Germline values: CDR1 SGHAT, CDR2 FQNNGV. Variable domain in full (rest from reference TRBV11-2 and TRBJ1-2): EAGVAQSPRYKIIEKRQSVAFWCNPISGHATLYWYQQILGQGPKLLIQFQNNGVVDDSQLPKDRFSAERLKGVDSTLKIQPAKLEDSAVYLCASSLEKQGELANYGYTFGSGTRLTVV.